This TCR beta chain was retrieved from a study of blood T cell repertoires in COVID-19. The CDR3 loop spans 16 amino acids. Germline V gives CDR1 MNHNY, CDR2 SVGAGI (reference sequence). V shed 6 bases, J shed 2 bases, and the junction held 8 bases outside the gene matches. Original analysis: It was from reference gene primer amplification that nucleated cell counts were estimated. Here immunoSEQ multiplex PCR was the method, and the copy in TCRdb shows in-frame clones only, minus some. Clone size and the V and J calls come from that table; the DNA yielded D and trimming. The sample includes over 85,000 clones, more than 80% of them seen just once.

This receptor was identified in a human donor in a cohort sampled during active COVID-19. The chain combines TRBV6-6 with TRBJ2-7; 12 bases line up with TRBD2. The sample comprised peripheral blood. The chain's CDR3 is CASRMILAGGAYEQYF. The CDR3 nucleotides read TGTGCCAGCAGGATGATACTAGCGGGGGGCGCCTACGAGCAGTACTTC.